Each of the 16 T cell receptor beta chains below was sequenced from the same sample in a study of Ad26.COV2.S vaccination and SARS-CoV-2 variants. Treatment here: around 19 received Ad26.COV2.S at low or high dose, single or two shots; roughly 5 received placebo; per-sample allocation not given. Specimen acquisition occurred on day 63 following the initial vaccine or placebo injection. TCRdb's table, derived via immunoSEQ multiplex PCR, lists solely in-frame clones and lacks some. The table includes roughly 350,000 clones, approximately 86% detected once. The material sequenced was peripheral blood, taken in a trial of Ad26.COV2.S vaccine versus placebo. These receptors were taken from a person between 18 and 65 years old who received the Ad26.COV2.S COVID-19 vaccine or a placebo.

The rearrangement uses TRBV2 and TRBJ1-6, with no clear D. CDR1 and CDR2 (germline): SNHLY, FYNNEI. The CDR3 contains 15 residues. The V end lost 3 bases, the J end lost 5 bases, and 11 bases lay between the germline ends. The CDR3 coding sequence is TGTGCCAGCAGTGAGGTCGGGCCGAATAATTCACCCCTCCACTTT. It specifies CASSEVGPNNSPLHF.

The chain combines TRBV28 with TRBJ1-1, with D unresolved. The germline CDR1 and CDR2 sequences are MDHEN and SYDVKM. Trimming took off 6 bases at V and 4 bases at J, with 12 bases between the two ends. The length of the CDR3 is 13 residues. The CDR3 loop is CASRPVLGTEAFF. For the CDR3, the DNA is TGTGCCAGCAGACCGGTCCTAGGCACTGAAGCTTTCTTT.

The chain carries TRBV2 and TRBJ2-1; 8 nucleotides agree with TRBD2. Germline lookup yields CDR1 SNHLY and CDR2 FYNNEI. This CDR3 is 14 amino acids long. V was clipped by 5 bases and J by 9 bases; unmatched bases: 9. The CDR3 here is CASSTRAGESEQFF. DNA for the CDR3: TGTGCCAGCAGTACCCGAGCGGGAGAAAGTGAGCAGTTCTTC. Full variable domain (missing parts from reference TRBV2 and TRBJ2-1): EPEVTQTPSHQVTQMGQEVILRCVPISNHLYFYWYRQILGQKVEFLVSFYNNEISEKSEIFDDQFSVERPDGSNFTLKIRSTKLEDSAMYFCASSTRAGESEQFFGPGTRLTVL.

The chain has TRBV10-2 and TRBJ2-1; 12 positions match TRBD2. Germline CDR1 reads WSHSY; CDR2 reads SAAADI. The CDR3 spans 14 residues. The V segment lost 6 bases and the J segment 9 bases; nucleotides outside the gene matches: 6. This chain's CDR3 is CASRGGTSGFEQFF. CDR3 nucleotides: TGCGCCAGCAGGGGGGGGACTAGCGGGTTTGAGCAGTTCTTC.

The V call is TRBV7-2, the J call TRBJ2-1; 7 bases are shared with TRBD1. From germline, CDR1 is SGHTA and CDR2 FQGNSA. Trimming took 5 bases from V and 9 from J; bases not matched to a gene: 7. The CDR3 contains 13 residues. CDR3 amino acids: CASSDLTGTEQFF. Written as DNA, the CDR3 is TGTGCCAGCAGCGACCTGACAGGGACTGAGCAGTTCTTC.

CDR3 residues: CASSLSGGLTGNTIYF. Here the CDR3 DNA reads TGCGCCAGCAGCTTGTCCGGGGGGCTAACGGGAAACACCATATATTTT. This sequence joins TRBV5-1 and TRBJ1-3, with D possibly being TRBD1 (6 bases). Trimming stripped 1 base from V and 4 bases from J, with 15 bases between. This CDR3 has 16 residues. Germline assignment: CDR1 SGHRS and CDR2 YFSETQ.

The chain recombines TRBV3-1 (or the pseudogene TRBV3-2) with TRBJ2-1, with 9 bases matching TRBD2. Germline V lookup: CDR1 LGHDT, CDR2 YNNKEL (reference sequence). The CDR3 runs to 17 residues. V gave up 2 bases and J gave up 4 bases; unmatched junction bases: 9. The CDR3 bases are TGTGCCAGCAGCCAAAATAGCGGGGGCCCCCCTTACAATGAGCAGTTCTTC. Translated: CASSQNSGGPPYNEQFF.

The V and J genes are TRBV6-2 or TRBV6-3 and TRBJ1-6; D may be TRBD1 (5 bases). This CDR3 comprises 14 residues. The germline V gene has CDR1 MNHEY and CDR2 SVGEGT. The ends were cut back, 2 bases at V and 10 bases at J, with 12 bases in the middle. The DNA for the CDR3 is TGTGCCAGCAGTTACACGGGGGTTGAATCACCCCTCCACTTT. Protein sequence: CASSYTGVESPLHF.

The V call is TRBV11-2, the J call TRBJ2-1, with 8 positions matching TRBD2. Germline V lookup: CDR1 SGHAT, CDR2 FQNNGV. The CDR3 covers 17 residues. V shed 0 bases, J shed 0 bases, and the junction held 4 bases outside the gene matches. CDR3 region: CASSLEPSGSSYNEQFF. The CDR3 coding sequence is TGTGCCAGCAGCTTAGAACCAAGCGGGAGCTCCTACAATGAGCAGTTCTTC.

The CDR3 DNA reads TGTGCCAGCAGCTTCCTAGCGGGGGGCAAGAATGAGCAGTTCTTC. Translation gives CASSFLAGGKNEQFF. V is TRBV14 and J is TRBJ2-1; 11 bases map to TRBD2. V lost 5 bases, J lost 7 bases, and 7 bases stayed unmatched. The germline gives CDR1 SGHDN, CDR2 FVKESK. This CDR3 has 15 amino acids.

The rearrangement uses TRBV6-5 and TRBJ1-1; D might be TRBD1 (5 bases). This CDR3 is built from 13 residues. Trimming stripped 8 bases from V and 0 bases from J, with 10 bases between. Germline assignment: CDR1 MNHEY and CDR2 SVGAGI. This CDR3 reads CASFFRVNTEAFF. The CDR3 nucleotides are TGTGCCAGCTTCTTCAGGGTGAACACTGAAGCTTTCTTT.

The J gene is TRBJ2-1, the V gene TRBV4-1; D possibly corresponds to TRBD2 (5 bases). V was cut by 2 bases and J by 8 bases, with 22 bases left in between. Germline CDR1 MGHRA, CDR2 YSYEKL. The CDR3 extends over 17 amino acids. The CDR3 is CASSQFTPGSSGDEQFF. Written as DNA, the CDR3 is TGCGCCAGCAGCCAATTCACCCCGGGATCCTCGGGCGATGAGCAGTTCTTC.

At least ten counts were recorded for this clone. Other DNA sequences in this specimen translate into the identical CDR3. The chain has TRBV28 and TRBJ1-1; D is unclear. CDR3 size: 15 residues. CDR1 and CDR2 from the germline V gene are MDHEN and SYDVKM. V lost 3 bases and J 3 bases, leaving 14 bases between the germline ends. CDR3 in DNA: TGTGCCAGCAGTTTGTCCCTTGGGGAGGACACTGAAGCTTTCTTT. Its protein is CASSLSLGEDTEAFF.

The chain has TRBV5-8 and TRBJ2-1, with 12 bases that match TRBD2. Germline V gene sequence: CDR1 SGHTS, CDR2 YDEGEE. The CDR3 covers 17 residues. J lost 1 base, V lost 4 bases, and 6 bases had no gene match. CDR3: CASSLILAGGSYNEQFF. In nucleotides, the CDR3 is TGTGCCAGCAGCCTGATACTAGCGGGAGGTTCCTACAATGAGCAGTTCTTC.

The V gene is TRBV2, the J gene TRBJ1-3; 9 nucleotides align to TRBD1. V lost 4 bases and J lost 0; bases outside the gene matches: 4. This CDR3 is built from 16 residues. Germline-derived CDR1 and CDR2 are SNHLY and FYNNEI. CDR3: CASSVGTGRSGNTIYF. CDR3 DNA: TGTGCCAGCAGTGTGGGGACAGGGCGCTCTGGAAACACCATATATTTT.

This clone was seen more than once but under ten times. The chain joins TRBV28 to TRBJ2-1, with TRBD1 identical over 9 bases. J lost 3 bases, V lost 5 bases, and 5 bases had no gene match. The germline V gene encodes CDR1 MDHEN and CDR2 SYDVKM. The CDR3 runs 15 residues. The CDR3 coding sequence is TGTGCCAGCAGTGCGGACAGGGGAGGCTACAATGAGCAGTTCTTC. This sequence encodes CASSADRGGYNEQFF.